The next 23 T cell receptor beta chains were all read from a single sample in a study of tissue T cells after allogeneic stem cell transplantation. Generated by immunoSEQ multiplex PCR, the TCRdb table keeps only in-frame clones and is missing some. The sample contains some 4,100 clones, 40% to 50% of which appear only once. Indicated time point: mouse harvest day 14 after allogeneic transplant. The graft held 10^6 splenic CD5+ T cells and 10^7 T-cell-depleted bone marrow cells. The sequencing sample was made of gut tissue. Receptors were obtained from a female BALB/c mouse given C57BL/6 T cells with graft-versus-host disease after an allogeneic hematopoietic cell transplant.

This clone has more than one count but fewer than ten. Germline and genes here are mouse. The CDR3 region is CASSLGTANERLFF. The sequenced part of the CDR3 DNA is TGTGCCAGCAGTCTAGGGACAGCCAACGAAAGATTATTT. This sequence joins TRBV26 and TRBJ1-4, with TRBD1 identical over 7 bases. Coverage ceases 1 residue before the CDR3 finishes, and the germline J gene fills in the end. With V trimmed by 3 bases and J by 3 bases, 1 base remained unmatched. This CDR3 region has 14 residues. The germline CDR1 and CDR2 sequences are KGHPV and FQNQEV (reference sequence).

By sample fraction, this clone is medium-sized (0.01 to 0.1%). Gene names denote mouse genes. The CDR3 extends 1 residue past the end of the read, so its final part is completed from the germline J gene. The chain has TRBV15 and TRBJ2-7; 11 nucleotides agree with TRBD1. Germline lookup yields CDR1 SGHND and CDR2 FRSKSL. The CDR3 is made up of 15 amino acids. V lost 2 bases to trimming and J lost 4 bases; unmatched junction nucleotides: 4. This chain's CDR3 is CASSLSGTGGYEQYF. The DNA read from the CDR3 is TGTGCCAGCAGTTTATCCGGGACAGGGGGATATGAACAGTAC. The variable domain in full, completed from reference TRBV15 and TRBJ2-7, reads DAGVTQTPRHEVAEKGQTIILKCEPVSGHNDLFWYRQTKIQGLELLSYFRSKSLMEDGGAFKDRFKAEMLNSSFSTLKIQPTEPKDSAVYLCASSLSGTGGYEQYFGPGTRLTVL.

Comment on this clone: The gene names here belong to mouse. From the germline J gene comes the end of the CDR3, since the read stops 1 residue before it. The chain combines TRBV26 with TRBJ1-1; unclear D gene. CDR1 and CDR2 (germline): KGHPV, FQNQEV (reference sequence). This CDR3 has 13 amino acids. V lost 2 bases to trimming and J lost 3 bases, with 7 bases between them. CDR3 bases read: TGTGCCAGCAGTCTGGAGGCAGACACAGAAGTCTTC. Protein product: CASSLEADTEVF. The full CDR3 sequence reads CASSLEADTEVFF.

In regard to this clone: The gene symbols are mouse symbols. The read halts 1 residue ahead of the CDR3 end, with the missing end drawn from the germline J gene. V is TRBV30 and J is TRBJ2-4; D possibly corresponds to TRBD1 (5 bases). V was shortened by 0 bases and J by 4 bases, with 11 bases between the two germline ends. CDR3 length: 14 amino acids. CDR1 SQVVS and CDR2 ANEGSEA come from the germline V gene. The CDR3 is CSSRDPGHKNTLYF. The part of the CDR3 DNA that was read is TGTAGTTCTAGAGATCCCGGACACAAAAACACCTTGTAC.

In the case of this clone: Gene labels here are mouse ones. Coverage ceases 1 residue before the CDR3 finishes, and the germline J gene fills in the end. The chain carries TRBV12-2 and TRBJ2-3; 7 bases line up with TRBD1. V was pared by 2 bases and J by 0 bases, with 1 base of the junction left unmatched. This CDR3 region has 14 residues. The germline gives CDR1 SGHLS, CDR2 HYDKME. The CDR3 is CASSHRGSAETLYF. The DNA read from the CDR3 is TGTGCCAGCTCTCACAGGGGAAGTGCAGAAACGCTGTAT.

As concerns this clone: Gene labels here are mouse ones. CDR3 region: CASSLGGGFSYEQYF. CDR3 bases read: TGTGCCAGCAGCTTAGGCGGGGGGTTCTCCTATGAACAGTAC. This chain uses TRBV3 with TRBJ2-7, with D possibly being TRBD2 (6 bases). The CDR3 goes on 1 residue after the read ends, and that part is filled in from the germline J gene. This CDR3 comprises 15 residues. Between the trimmed V and J ends, which lost 1 base and 0 bases, there was a span of 10 bases. Germline assignment: CDR1 SNHLY and CDR2 FYNGKV (reference sequence). Looking up the rest from reference TRBV3 and TRBJ2-7 gives the full variable domain: GPKVLQIPSHQIIDMGQMVTLNCDPVSNHLYFYWYKQILGQQMEFLVNFYNGKVMEKSKLFKDQFSVERPDGSYFTLKIQPTALEDSAVYFCASSLGGGFSYEQYFGPGTRLTVL.

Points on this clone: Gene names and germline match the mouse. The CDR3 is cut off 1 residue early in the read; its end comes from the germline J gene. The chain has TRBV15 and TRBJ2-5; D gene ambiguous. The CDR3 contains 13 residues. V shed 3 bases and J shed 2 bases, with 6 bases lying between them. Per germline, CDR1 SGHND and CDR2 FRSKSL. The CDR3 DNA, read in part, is TGTGCCAGCAGTTTTGGCAGCCAAGACACCCAGTAC. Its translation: CASSFGSQDTQY. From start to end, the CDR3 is CASSFGSQDTQYF.

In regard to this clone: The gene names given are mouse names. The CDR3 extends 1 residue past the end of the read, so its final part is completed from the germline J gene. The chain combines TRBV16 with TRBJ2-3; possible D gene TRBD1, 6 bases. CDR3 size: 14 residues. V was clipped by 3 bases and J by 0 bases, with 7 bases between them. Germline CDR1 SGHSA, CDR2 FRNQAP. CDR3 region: CASSFQGSAETLYF. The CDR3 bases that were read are TGTGCAAGCAGCTTCCAGGGGAGTGCAGAAACGCTGTAT.

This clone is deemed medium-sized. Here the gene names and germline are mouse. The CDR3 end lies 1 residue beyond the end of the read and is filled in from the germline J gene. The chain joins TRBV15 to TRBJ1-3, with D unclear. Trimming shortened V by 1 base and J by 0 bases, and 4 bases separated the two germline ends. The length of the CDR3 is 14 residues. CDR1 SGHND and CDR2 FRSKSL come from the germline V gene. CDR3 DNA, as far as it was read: TGTGCCAGCAGTTTAGGCGATTCTGGAAATACGCTCTAT. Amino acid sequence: CASSLGDSGNTLY. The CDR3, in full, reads CASSLGDSGNTLYF.

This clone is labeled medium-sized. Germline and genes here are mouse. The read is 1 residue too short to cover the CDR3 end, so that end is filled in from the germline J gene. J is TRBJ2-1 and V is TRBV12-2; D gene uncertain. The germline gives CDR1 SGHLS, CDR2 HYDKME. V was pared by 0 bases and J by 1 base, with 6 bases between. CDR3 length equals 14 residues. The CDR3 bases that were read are TGTGCCAGCTCTCTCGATGGGAACTATGCTGAGCAGTTC. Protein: CASSLDGNYAEQF. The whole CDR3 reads CASSLDGNYAEQFF.

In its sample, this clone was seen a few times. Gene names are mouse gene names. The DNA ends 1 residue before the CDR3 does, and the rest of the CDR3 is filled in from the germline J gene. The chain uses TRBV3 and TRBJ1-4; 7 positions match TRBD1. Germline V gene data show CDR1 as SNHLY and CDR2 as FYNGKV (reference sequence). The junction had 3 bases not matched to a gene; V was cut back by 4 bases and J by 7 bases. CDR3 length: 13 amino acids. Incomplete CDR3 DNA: TGTGCCAGCAGCTCGGGACAGCCCGAAAGATTATTT. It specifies CASSSGQPERLF. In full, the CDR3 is CASSSGQPERLFF.

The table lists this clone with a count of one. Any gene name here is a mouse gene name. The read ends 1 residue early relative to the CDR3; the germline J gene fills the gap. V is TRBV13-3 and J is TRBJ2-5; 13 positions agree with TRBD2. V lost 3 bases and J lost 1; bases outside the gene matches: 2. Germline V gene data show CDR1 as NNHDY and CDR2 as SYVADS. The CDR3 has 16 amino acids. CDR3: CASSGGTGGDQDTQYF. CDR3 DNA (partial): TGTGCCAGCAGTGGCGGGACTGGGGGGGACCAAGACACCCAGTAC.

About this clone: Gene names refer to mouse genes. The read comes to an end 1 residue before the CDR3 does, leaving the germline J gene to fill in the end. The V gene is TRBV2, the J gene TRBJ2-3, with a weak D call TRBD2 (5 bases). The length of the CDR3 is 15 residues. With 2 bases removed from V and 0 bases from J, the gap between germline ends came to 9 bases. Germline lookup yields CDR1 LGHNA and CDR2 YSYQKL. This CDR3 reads CASSQWGASAETLYF. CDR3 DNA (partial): TGTGCCAGCAGCCAATGGGGTGCTAGTGCAGAAACGCTGTAT.

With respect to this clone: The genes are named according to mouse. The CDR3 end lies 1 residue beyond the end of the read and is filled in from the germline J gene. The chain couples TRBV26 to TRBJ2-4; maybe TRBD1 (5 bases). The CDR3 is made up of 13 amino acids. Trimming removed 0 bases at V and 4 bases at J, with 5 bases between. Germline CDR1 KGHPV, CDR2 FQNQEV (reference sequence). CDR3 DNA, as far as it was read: TGTGCCAGCAGTCTGTCCAGGGAAAACACCTTGTAC. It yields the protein CASSLSRENTLY. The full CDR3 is CASSLSRENTLYF.

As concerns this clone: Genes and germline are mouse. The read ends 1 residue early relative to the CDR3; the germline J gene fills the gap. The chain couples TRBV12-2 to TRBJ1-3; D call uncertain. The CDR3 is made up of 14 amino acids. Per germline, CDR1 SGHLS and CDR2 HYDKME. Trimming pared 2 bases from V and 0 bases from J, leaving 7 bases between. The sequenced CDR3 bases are TGTGCCAGCTCTCAGCACAATTCTGGAAATACGCTCTAT. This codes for CASSQHNSGNTLY. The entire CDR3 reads CASSQHNSGNTLYF.

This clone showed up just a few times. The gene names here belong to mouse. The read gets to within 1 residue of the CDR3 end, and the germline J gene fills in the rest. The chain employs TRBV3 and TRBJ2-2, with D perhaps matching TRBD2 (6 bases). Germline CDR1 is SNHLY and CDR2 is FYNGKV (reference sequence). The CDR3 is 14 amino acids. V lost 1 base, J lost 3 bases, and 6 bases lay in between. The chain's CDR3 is CASSLDWDTGQLYF. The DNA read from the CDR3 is TGTGCCAGCAGCTTAGACTGGGACACCGGGCAGCTCTAC.

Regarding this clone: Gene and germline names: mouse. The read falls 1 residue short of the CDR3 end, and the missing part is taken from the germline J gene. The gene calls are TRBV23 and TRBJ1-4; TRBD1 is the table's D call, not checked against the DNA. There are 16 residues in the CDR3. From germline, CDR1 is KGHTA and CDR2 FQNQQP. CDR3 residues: CSSSQSGTGFNERLFF. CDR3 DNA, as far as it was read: TGCTCCAGCAGTCAATCGGGGACAGGGTTCAACGAAAGATTATTT.

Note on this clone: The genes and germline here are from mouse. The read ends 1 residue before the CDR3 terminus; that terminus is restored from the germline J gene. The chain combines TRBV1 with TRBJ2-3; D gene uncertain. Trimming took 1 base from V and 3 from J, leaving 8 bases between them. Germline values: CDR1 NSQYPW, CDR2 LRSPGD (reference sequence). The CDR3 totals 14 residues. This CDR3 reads CTCSAVGRAETLYF. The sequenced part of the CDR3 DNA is TGCACCTGCAGTGCAGTTGGGAGAGCAGAAACGCTGTAT.

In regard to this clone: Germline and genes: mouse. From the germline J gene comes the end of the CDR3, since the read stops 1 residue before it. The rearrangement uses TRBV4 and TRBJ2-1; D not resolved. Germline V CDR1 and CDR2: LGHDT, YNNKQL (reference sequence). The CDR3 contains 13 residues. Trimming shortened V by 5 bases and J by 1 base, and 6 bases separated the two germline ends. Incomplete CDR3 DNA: TGTGCCAGCAGCCCCGGGAACTATGCTGAGCAGTTC. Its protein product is CASSPGNYAEQF. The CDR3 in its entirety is CASSPGNYAEQFF.

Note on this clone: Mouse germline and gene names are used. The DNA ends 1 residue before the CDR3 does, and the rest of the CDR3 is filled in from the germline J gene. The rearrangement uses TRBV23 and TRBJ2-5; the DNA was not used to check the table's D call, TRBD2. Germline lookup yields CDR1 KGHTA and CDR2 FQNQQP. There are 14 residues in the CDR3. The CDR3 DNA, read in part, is TGCTCCAGCAGTCAAGGTGGGGTCCAAGACACCCAGTAC. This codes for CSSSQGGVQDTQY. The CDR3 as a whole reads CSSSQGGVQDTQYF.

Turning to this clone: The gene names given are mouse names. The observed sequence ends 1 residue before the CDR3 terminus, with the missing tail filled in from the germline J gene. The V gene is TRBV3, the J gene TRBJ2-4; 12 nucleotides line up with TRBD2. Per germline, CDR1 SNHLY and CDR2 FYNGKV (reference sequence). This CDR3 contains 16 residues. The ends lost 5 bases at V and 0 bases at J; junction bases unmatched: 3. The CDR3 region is CASSPDWGGSQNTLYF. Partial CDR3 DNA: TGTGCCAGCAGCCCGGACTGGGGGGGGAGTCAAAACACCTTGTAC.

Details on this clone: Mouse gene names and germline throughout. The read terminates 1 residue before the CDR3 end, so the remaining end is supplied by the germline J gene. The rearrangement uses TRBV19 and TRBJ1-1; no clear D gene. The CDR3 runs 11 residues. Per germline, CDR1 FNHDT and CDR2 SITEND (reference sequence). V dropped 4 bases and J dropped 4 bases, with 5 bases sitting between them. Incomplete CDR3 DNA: TGTGCCAGCAGTCCTGGCACAGAAGTCTTC. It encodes CASSPGTEVF. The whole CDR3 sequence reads CASSPGTEVFF.

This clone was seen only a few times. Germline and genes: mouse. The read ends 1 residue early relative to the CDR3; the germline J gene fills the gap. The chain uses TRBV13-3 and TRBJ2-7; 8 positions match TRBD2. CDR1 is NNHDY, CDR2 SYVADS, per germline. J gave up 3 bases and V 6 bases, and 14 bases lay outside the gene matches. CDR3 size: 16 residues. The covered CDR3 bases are TGTGCCAGCACCCGACAGGCCTCTGGGGGGTTCTATGAACAGTAC. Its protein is CASTRQASGGFYEQY. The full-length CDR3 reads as CASTRQASGGFYEQYF.